This record concerns one T cell receptor (beta chain) sequence. Its antigen target is currently unknown. Per-nucleotide qualities are absent, and no much larger clonotype sits a single base away. The record originates from a study of blood T cell repertoires in COVID-19 (TCRdb year 2020). Study-level background: Samples covering the acute and convalescent phases of COVID-19 were provided by collaborators in the United States, Italy and Spain. A freely available public database, intended as a resource for researchers studying the immune response to SARS-CoV-2, is where the repertoires were released. Samples came from the ongoing ImmuneRACE study (first 160 participants) plus 1,254 subjects from 6 global collaborators. The material from the prospective study consisted of cDNA or gDNA derived from T cells, B-cell-depleted T cells, or PBMCs. Deeply sampled blood TCRbeta repertoires from subjects exposed to, actively infected with, or recovered from COVID-19 were included in the dataset. Where HLA class I and class II types were available, the types were taken from metadata supplied by the sample provider, not from assay-based typing. A de-identified subject ID, COVID-19 status, age in years and sex were almost always included in the sample metadata.

V loses 1 base, J loses 8 bases, and the germline ends lie 6 bases apart. Taken from the germline V gene, the CDR1 and CDR2 loops are KGHSH and LQKENI. The CDR3 runs 12 amino acids, cysteine and phenylalanine included. Just CDR3 DNA is preserved here, 36 bases in frame from base 1. TCRbeta CDR3 regions were amplified from genomic DNA by means of the immunoSEQ Assay, a bias-controlled multiplex PCR. The original methods were these. Within the assay, amplification of reference gene primers was used to estimate how many nucleated cells each sample contained. Sequence reads were collapsed and filtered to measure the absolute abundance of every unique TCRbeta CDR3 rearrangement. Productive Simpson clonality was computed per sample as the square root of Simpson's diversity index over productive rearrangements. TCRdb limited this immuneACCESS table to in-frame rearrangements with V and J called. A share of clones is missing; checked studies link under half to unresolved V genes, and the rest is unexplained. V, J and clone size are taken as reported in that table, and D and trimming were inferred from the DNA itself. The sample includes under 300,000 clones, with about 88% observed a single time. In total, the top ten clones hold under 9% of the sample.

Overall results and qualifications from the work: The amount of clinical and demographic metadata varied by source and participant and was provided uncurated.

Whole blood was collected in K2EDTA tubes by collaborating institutions according to the institutions' own protocols. For TCRbeta analysis, collaborator samples were shipped as frozen whole blood, as isolated PBMCs, or as DNA extracted from either sample type. This receptor chain uses TRBV18 and TRBJ2-1; possibly the D gene is TRBD2, per 5 matching bases. The sequence was collected from an older woman with active or convalescent COVID-19. Material: peripheral blood. The sequenced DNA: TGTGCCAGCTCACCACAAGCGGATGAGCAGTTCTTC. Its protein product is CASSPQADEQFF.